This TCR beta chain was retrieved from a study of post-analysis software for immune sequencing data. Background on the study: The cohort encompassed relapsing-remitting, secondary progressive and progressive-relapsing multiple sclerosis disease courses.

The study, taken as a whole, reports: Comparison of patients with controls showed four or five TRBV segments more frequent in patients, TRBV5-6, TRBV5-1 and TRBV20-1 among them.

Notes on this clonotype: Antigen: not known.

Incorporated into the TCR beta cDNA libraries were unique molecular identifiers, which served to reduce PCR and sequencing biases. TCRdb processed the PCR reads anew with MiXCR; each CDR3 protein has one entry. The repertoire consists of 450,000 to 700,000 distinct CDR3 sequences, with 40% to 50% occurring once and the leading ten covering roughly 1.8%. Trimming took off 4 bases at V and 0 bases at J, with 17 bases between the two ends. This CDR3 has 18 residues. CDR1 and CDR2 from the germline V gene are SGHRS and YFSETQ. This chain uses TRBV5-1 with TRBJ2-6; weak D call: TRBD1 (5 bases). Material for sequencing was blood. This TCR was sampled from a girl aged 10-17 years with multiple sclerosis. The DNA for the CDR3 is TGCGCCAGCAGCCCGATGGGGCCCGTGAGCTCTGGGGCCAACGTCCTGACTTTC. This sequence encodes CASSPMGPVSSGANVLTF.